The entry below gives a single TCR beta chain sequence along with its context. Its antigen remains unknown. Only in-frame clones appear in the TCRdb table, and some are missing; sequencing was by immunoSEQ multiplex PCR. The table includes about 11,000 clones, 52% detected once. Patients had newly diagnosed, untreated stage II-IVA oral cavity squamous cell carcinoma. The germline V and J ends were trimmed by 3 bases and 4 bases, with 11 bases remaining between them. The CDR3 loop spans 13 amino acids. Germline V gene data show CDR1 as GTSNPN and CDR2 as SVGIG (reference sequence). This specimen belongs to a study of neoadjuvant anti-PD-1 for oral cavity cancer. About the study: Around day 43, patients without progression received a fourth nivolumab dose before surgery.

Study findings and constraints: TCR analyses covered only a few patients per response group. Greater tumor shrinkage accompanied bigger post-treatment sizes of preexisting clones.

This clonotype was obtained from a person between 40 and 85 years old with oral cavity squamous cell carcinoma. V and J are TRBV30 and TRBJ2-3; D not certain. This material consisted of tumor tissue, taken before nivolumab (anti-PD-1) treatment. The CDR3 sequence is CAWRKLKSDTQYF. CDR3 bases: TGTGCCTGGAGAAAGCTAAAATCAGATACGCAGTATTTT.